Listed below are T cell receptor beta chains from one sample, sequenced in a study of CD8 T cells in ankylosing spondylitis. TCRdb re-analysed the 5' RACE reads in MiXCR, keeping a single row per CDR3 protein. The sample yields 350,000 to 450,000 distinct CDR3 sequences, roughly 25% seen once. The specimen sequenced was blood, either unsorted or a sorted T cell fraction (not recorded which). The receptors originated from a male donor with ankylosing spondylitis. CDR3s include the opening cysteine and the closing phenylalanine or tryptophan. The D gene is left open where the match is weak. Size is stated for part of the rows, as once, few or many counts, or as a class when the clone is expanded.

CDR3 DNA: TGCGCCAGCAGCTTGGATTTAGCGGGAGATGGGGAGCAGTTCTTC; CDR3 protein: CASSLDLAGDGEQFF; clone size: NA; CDR3 length: 15; J gene: TRBJ2-1; D gene: TRBD2; V gene: TRBV5-1
CDR3 DNA: TGTGCCAGCAGCTTAAGGACACCCAGCACAGATACGCAGTATTTT; CDR3 protein: CASSLRTPSTDTQYF; clone size: few; CDR3 length: 15; J gene: TRBJ2-3; D gene: NA; V gene: TRBV13
CDR3 DNA: TGCGCCAGCAGCTTGCAGGGGAGGGACACTGAAGCTTTCTTT; CDR3 protein: CASSLQGRDTEAFF; clone size: few; CDR3 length: 14; J gene: TRBJ1-1; D gene: NA; V gene: TRBV7-2
CDR3 DNA: TGTGCCACCAGTGATTTTATCTCAGGGGGGTCAGATACGCAGTATTTT; CDR3 protein: CATSDFISGGSDTQYF; clone size: NA; CDR3 length: 16; J gene: TRBJ2-3; D gene: NA; V gene: TRBV24-1
CDR3 DNA: TGTGCCAGCATTTCTGGGGTCGGGGACAAGGGCTACGAGCAGTACTTC; CDR3 protein: CASISGVGDKGYEQYF; clone size: NA; CDR3 length: 16; J gene: TRBJ2-7; D gene: NA; V gene: TRBV28
CDR3 DNA: TGTGCCAGCAGCCAAGATTCCGGGGGCGATGGCTACACCTTC; CDR3 protein: CASSQDSGGDGYTF; clone size: few; CDR3 length: 14; J gene: TRBJ1-2; D gene: NA; V gene: TRBV4-2
CDR3 DNA: TGCGCCAGCAGCTTGCGGACAGGGACCACCGGGGAGCTGTTTTTT; CDR3 protein: CASSLRTGTTGELFF; clone size: NA; CDR3 length: 15; J gene: TRBJ2-2; D gene: TRBD1; V gene: TRBV5-1
CDR3 DNA: TGCGCCAGCAGACCTCCCGGGACAGGGAACAATGAGCAGTTCTTC; CDR3 protein: CASRPPGTGNNEQFF; clone size: few; CDR3 length: 15; J gene: TRBJ2-1; D gene: TRBD1; V gene: TRBV5-1
CDR3 DNA: TGTGCCAGCAGAGGCTATGGCTACACCTTC; CDR3 protein: CASRGYGYTF; clone size: NA; CDR3 length: 10; J gene: TRBJ1-2; D gene: NA; V gene: TRBV9
CDR3 DNA: TGTGCCAGCAGCCCAACCACGGGGTCCCAAGCAGGATCACCCCTCCACTTT; CDR3 protein: CASSPTTGSQAGSPLHF; clone size: NA; CDR3 length: 17; J gene: TRBJ1-6; D gene: NA; V gene: TRBV3-1
CDR3 DNA: TGCAGTGCTACCTATTGGGGTTCGGATTTCGGACTGTCTAACTATGGCTACACCTTC; CDR3 protein: CSATYWGSDFGLSNYGYTF; clone size: few; CDR3 length: 19; J gene: TRBJ1-2; D gene: NA; V gene: TRBV20-1
CDR3 DNA: TGTGCCAGCAGCCAAGAGCTCAGGGGGCCCGGGGAGCTGTTTTTT; CDR3 protein: CASSQELRGPGELFF; clone size: NA; CDR3 length: 15; J gene: TRBJ2-2; D gene: TRBD1; V gene: TRBV4-2
CDR3 DNA: TGCGCCAGCAGCTTGTCCGTCAATAACTATGGCTACACCTTC; CDR3 protein: CASSLSVNNYGYTF; clone size: NA; CDR3 length: 14; J gene: TRBJ1-2; D gene: NA; V gene: TRBV5-1
CDR3 DNA: TGCGCCAGCAGCCCTGGAAGGGGGGCCTACAATGAGCAGTTCTTC; CDR3 protein: CASSPGRGAYNEQFF; clone size: few; CDR3 length: 15; J gene: TRBJ2-1; D gene: NA; V gene: TRBV5-1
CDR3 DNA: TGTGCCAGCAGCTTCAAAACTTCTAGCGGCGGCTCCTACAATGAGCAGTTCTTC; CDR3 protein: CASSFKTSSGGSYNEQFF; clone size: once; CDR3 length: 18; J gene: TRBJ2-1; D gene: NA; V gene: TRBV12-1
CDR3 DNA: TGTGCCAGCAGCCAAGACGCGGGAGCACTCGAGCAGTACTTC; CDR3 protein: CASSQDAGALEQYF; clone size: few; CDR3 length: 14; J gene: TRBJ2-7; D gene: TRBD2; V gene: TRBV3-1
CDR3 DNA: TGTGCCAGTACCGGGACAGAATACTACGAGCAGTACTTC; CDR3 protein: CASTGTEYYEQYF; clone size: NA; CDR3 length: 13; J gene: TRBJ2-7; D gene: TRBD1; V gene: TRBV2
CDR3 DNA: TGCGCCAGCAGCTTGCAAGGACAGGGGCTTACAGATACGCAGTATTTT; CDR3 protein: CASSLQGQGLTDTQYF; clone size: NA; CDR3 length: 16; J gene: TRBJ2-3; D gene: TRBD1; V gene: TRBV5-1
CDR3 DNA: TGCAGTGGTACGGGTAGCACAGATACGCAGTATTTT; CDR3 protein: CSGTGSTDTQYF; clone size: NA; CDR3 length: 12; J gene: TRBJ2-3; D gene: NA; V gene: TRBV20-1
CDR3 DNA: TGTGCCAGCAACAGGCAGGGGGCGAATCAGCCCCAGCATTTT; CDR3 protein: CASNRQGANQPQHF; clone size: few; CDR3 length: 14; J gene: TRBJ1-5; D gene: TRBD1; V gene: TRBV5-6
CDR3 DNA: TGTGCCAGCAGCTTAGTGGGACAAGTTCTAGCCGGGGAGCTGTTTTTT; CDR3 protein: CASSLVGQVLAGELFF; clone size: NA; CDR3 length: 16; J gene: TRBJ2-2; D gene: NA; V gene: TRBV7-2
CDR3 DNA: TGCAGTGCAACAAGAGGGGTAGCTACCTACAATGAGCAGTTCTTC; CDR3 protein: CSATRGVATYNEQFF; clone size: NA; CDR3 length: 15; J gene: TRBJ2-1; D gene: NA; V gene: TRBV20-1
CDR3 DNA: TGTGCCAGCAGTGAATATACTAGCCGGTGGGAGACCCAGTACTTC; CDR3 protein: CASSEYTSRWETQYF; clone size: many; CDR3 length: 15; J gene: TRBJ2-5; D gene: NA; V gene: TRBV25-1
CDR3 DNA: TGCGCCAGCAGTGCCCTTTTCAGAAGCTCCTACGAGCAGTACTTC; CDR3 protein: CASSALFRSSYEQYF; clone size: NA; CDR3 length: 15; J gene: TRBJ2-7; D gene: NA; V gene: TRBV10-2
CDR3 DNA: TGTGCCAGCAGTGTCAGTCTTCCCGATACCACAGATACGCAGTATTTT; CDR3 protein: CASSVSLPDTTDTQYF; clone size: NA; CDR3 length: 16; J gene: TRBJ2-3; D gene: NA; V gene: TRBV2
CDR3 DNA: TGCAGTGCTAGAGGGTGGGGAGAGACCCAGTACTTC; CDR3 protein: CSARGWGETQYF; clone size: few; CDR3 length: 12; J gene: TRBJ2-5; D gene: NA; V gene: TRBV20-1
CDR3 DNA: TGCGCCAGCAGCTTGGAAGGGACCAGCAATCAGCCCCAGCATTTT; CDR3 protein: CASSLEGTSNQPQHF; clone size: many; CDR3 length: 15; J gene: TRBJ1-5; D gene: NA; V gene: TRBV5-1
CDR3 DNA: TGTGCCAGCAGTTTAACAGCGGGAATTGCCAATGAGCAGTTCTTC; CDR3 protein: CASSLTAGIANEQFF; clone size: many; CDR3 length: 15; J gene: TRBJ2-1; D gene: TRBD2; V gene: TRBV12-3/TRBV12-4
CDR3 DNA: TGCAGTGCTAGCGGAGCGGGAGGGAGCACAGATACGCAGTATTTT; CDR3 protein: CSASGAGGSTDTQYF; clone size: NA; CDR3 length: 15; J gene: TRBJ2-3; D gene: TRBD2; V gene: TRBV20-1
CDR3 DNA: TGTGCCAGTAGTATCCCGTCCATGACGGGCACAGATACGCAGTATTTT; CDR3 protein: CASSIPSMTGTDTQYF; clone size: few; CDR3 length: 16; J gene: TRBJ2-3; D gene: NA; V gene: TRBV19
CDR3 DNA: TGTGCCAGCAGCTCGGGGGGGGGCCTCTACAATGAGCAGTTCTTC; CDR3 protein: CASSSGGGLYNEQFF; clone size: few; CDR3 length: 15; J gene: TRBJ2-1; D gene: TRBD2; V gene: TRBV5-5
CDR3 DNA: TGTGCCAGCAGCCACGATGCGATGGGCACTGAAGCTTTCTTT; CDR3 protein: CASSHDAMGTEAFF; clone size: NA; CDR3 length: 14; J gene: TRBJ1-1; D gene: NA; V gene: TRBV4-2